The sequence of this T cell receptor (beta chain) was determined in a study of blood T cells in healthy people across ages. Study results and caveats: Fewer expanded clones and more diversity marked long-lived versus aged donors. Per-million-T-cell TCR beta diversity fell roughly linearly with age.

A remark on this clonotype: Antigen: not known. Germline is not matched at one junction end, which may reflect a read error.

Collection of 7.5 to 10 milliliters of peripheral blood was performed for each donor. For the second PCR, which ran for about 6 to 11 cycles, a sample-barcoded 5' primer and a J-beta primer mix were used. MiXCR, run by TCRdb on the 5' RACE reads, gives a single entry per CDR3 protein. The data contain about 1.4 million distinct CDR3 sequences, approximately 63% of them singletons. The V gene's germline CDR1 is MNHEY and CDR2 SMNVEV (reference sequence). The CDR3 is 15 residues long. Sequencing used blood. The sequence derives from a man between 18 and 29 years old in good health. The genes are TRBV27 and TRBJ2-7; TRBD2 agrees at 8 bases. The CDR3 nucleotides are TGTGTCAGCAGTTTAAGTACTAGCGGTAATTACGAGCAGTACTTC. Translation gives CVSSLSTSGNYEQYF.